A selection of T cell receptor beta chains follows, all from one sample in a study of blood T cell repertoires in COVID-19. Clones were sequenced by immunoSEQ multiplex PCR, and TCRdb holds only the in-frame ones, with some missing. The sample has around 200,000 clones; roughly 83% are singletons. The material sequenced was PBMCs or T cells enriched from blood (not recorded which). All receptors derive from a man in his forties or fifties with acute COVID-19. Both conserved end residues are part of each CDR3. D genes are given only for firm matches. Clone size appears in some rows only: once, few, many, or a class for an expanded clone.

>TRBV28|TRBJ1-2|-|-
CASSLVGRGTYGYTF
TGTGCCAGCAGTTTAGTCGGGAGAGGGACCTATGGCTACACCTTC
>TRBV28|TRBJ1-2|-|TRBD1
CASSLAGQGGGGYTF
TGTGCCAGCAGTTTGGCCGGACAGGGGGGCGGAGGGTACACCTTC
>TRBV9|TRBJ1-3|-|-
CASSGAVRGAGNTIYF
TGTGCCAGCAGCGGAGCGGTCCGGGGGGCTGGAAACACCATATATTTT
>TRBV9|TRBJ2-1|-|TRBD2
CASSVRTSGWSSYNEQFF
TGTGCCAGCAGCGTAAGGACTAGCGGATGGAGCTCCTACAATGAGCAGTTCTTC
>TRBV5-1|TRBJ2-1|-|-
CASSLNAADRYNEQFF
TGCGCCAGCAGCTTGAACGCAGCGGATCGCTACAATGAGCAGTTCTTC
>TRBV19|TRBJ1-5|once|-
CASSIDRGGQPQHF
TGTGCCAGTAGTATAGATAGGGGCGGTCAGCCCCAGCATTTT
>TRBV24-1|TRBJ2-2|few|-
CATSDFMEAGELFF
TGTGCCACCAGTGATTTTATGGAGGCCGGGGAGCTGTTTTTT
>TRBV6-1|TRBJ2-2|-|-
CASSETVAAESGELFF
TGTGCCAGCAGTGAAACGGTAGCCGCGGAGTCTGGGGAGCTGTTTTTT
>TRBV7-3|TRBJ2-3|few|TRBD2
CASSSGLNTDTQYF
TGTGCCAGCAGCTCGGGACTAAACACAGATACGCAGTATTTT
>TRBV18|TRBJ1-3|few|-
CASSVSNGNTIYF
TGTGCCAGCTCGGTCTCTAATGGAAACACCATATATTTT
>TRBV19|TRBJ1-2|few|TRBD1
CASDLGQGYGYTF
TGTGCCAGTGACTTGGGACAGGGATACGGCTACACCTTC
>TRBV6-1|TRBJ1-4|-|TRBD1
CASRLGQGNGKLFF
TGTGCCAGCAGGCTGGGACAGGGAAATGGAAAACTGTTTTTT
>TRBV20-1|TRBJ2-7|-|-
CSAKGAYEQYF
TGCAGTGCTAAGGGAGCTTACGAGCAGTACTTC
>TRBV2|TRBJ2-1|-|-
CASSSSIIRAGDNEQFF
TGTGCCAGCAGCTCCTCAATAATCAGGGCAGGGGACAATGAGCAGTTCTTC
>TRBV6-2/TRBV6-3|TRBJ1-2|-|TRBD1
CASSQTGRASGYTF
TGTGCCAGCAGCCAGACAGGGAGAGCGTCTGGCTACACCTTC
>TRBV18|TRBJ2-1|-|-
CASSPPGRGNEQFF
TGTGCCAGCTCACCACCGGGCAGAGGGAATGAGCAGTTCTTC
>TRBV28|TRBJ1-5|-|TRBD1
CASSTTGVNQPQHF
TGTGCCAGCAGCACTACAGGGGTCAATCAGCCCCAGCATTTT
>TRBV19|TRBJ2-2|-|TRBD2
CASRGLAGNTGELFF
TGTGCCAGTAGGGGACTAGCGGGGAACACCGGGGAGCTGTTTTTT
>TRBV2|TRBJ1-5|-|-
CASISGAAAGNQPQHF
TGTGCCAGTATCTCAGGGGCCGCGGCGGGCAATCAGCCCCAGCATTTT
>TRBV2|TRBJ1-1|-|-
CASRGRHPQGEAFF
TGTGCCAGCAGAGGAAGACACCCCCAAGGTGAAGCTTTCTTT
>TRBV4-2|TRBJ2-1|few|TRBD2
CASSQMLAGESSYNEQFF
TGTGCCAGCAGCCAAATGCTAGCGGGAGAGAGCTCCTACAATGAGCAGTTCTTC
>TRBV7-9|TRBJ2-2|-|-
CASSLVAVGELFF
TGTGCCAGCAGCTTAGTGGCGGTCGGGGAGCTGTTTTTT
>TRBV7-8|TRBJ1-1|-|-
CASSLGGDTEAFF
TGTGCCAGCAGCTTAGGGGGGGACACTGAAGCTTTCTTT
>TRBV2|TRBJ2-3|-|-
CASSLARVGSTDTQYF
TGTGCCAGCAGCTTGGCGAGGGTTGGAAGCACAGATACGCAGTATTTT
>TRBV9|TRBJ2-7|few|-
CASSVGPGFYEQYF
TGTGCCAGCAGCGTAGGTCCAGGGTTTTACGAGCAGTACTTC
>TRBV28|TRBJ1-1|-|TRBD1
CASTPKGRGPLTEAFF
TGTGCCAGCACCCCAAAAGGAAGGGGGCCTCTGACTGAAGCTTTCTTT
>TRBV6-6|TRBJ1-5|-|TRBD1
CASRRTGDNQPQHF
TGTGCCAGCAGAAGGACAGGGGACAATCAGCCCCAGCATTTT
>TRBV28|TRBJ1-3|-|TRBD1
CASSTGVSGNTIYF
TGTGCCAGCAGTACAGGGGTTTCTGGAAACACCATATATTTT
>TRBV24-1|TRBJ1-5|once|TRBD1
CATAPRTGEQEPQHF
TGTGCCACGGCCCCTCGGACAGGGGAACAAGAGCCCCAGCATTTT
>TRBV5-1|TRBJ1-6|-|-
CASSSDGVAGNSPLHF
TGCGCCAGCAGCTCCGATGGGGTTGCAGGGAATTCACCCCTCCACTTT
>TRBV3-1/TRBV3-2|TRBJ1-3|-|-
CASSGRHSGNTIYF
TGTGCCAGCAGCGGAAGACACTCTGGAAACACCATATATTTT
>TRBV5-8|TRBJ1-5|-|TRBD1
CASSLVGTGNQPQHF
TGTGCCAGCAGCCTGGTGGGGACAGGCAATCAGCCCCAGCATTTT
>TRBV5-6|TRBJ2-2|-|TRBD2
CASSLLAGVVGELFF
TGTGCCAGCAGCCTACTAGCGGGAGTAGTCGGGGAGCTGTTTTTT
>TRBV10-3|TRBJ2-7|-|TRBD1
CAISGGTGGSYEQYF
TGTGCCATCAGTGGCGGGACAGGGGGCTCCTACGAGCAGTACTTC
>TRBV1|TRBJ2-2|-|-
CTSSHTKGGAGEAGELFF
TGCACCAGCAGCCATACCAAAGGGGGAGCGGGAGAAGCCGGGGAGCTGTTTTTT
>TRBV5-6|TRBJ2-3|-|-
CASRPPLLALGGDTQYF
TGTGCCAGCAGGCCTCCCCTCTTGGCGTTAGGGGGAGATACGCAGTATTTT
>TRBV7-6|TRBJ2-7|-|-
CASSLAGPNVAYEQYF
TGTGCCAGCAGCTTAGCGGGGCCGAACGTAGCCTACGAGCAGTACTTC
>TRBV30|TRBJ2-7|few|-
CAWSVASYLAYEQYF
TGTGCCTGGAGTGTAGCGTCTTACTTAGCCTACGAGCAGTACTTC
>TRBV6-5|TRBJ1-6|-|-
CASSYVGEGSPLHF
TGTGCCAGCAGTTACGTAGGGGAGGGTTCACCCCTCCACTTT
>TRBV2|TRBJ2-1|-|TRBD2
CASSDGLATYNEQFF
TGTGCCAGCAGTGATGGACTAGCGACTTACAATGAGCAGTTCTTC
>TRBV7-9|TRBJ2-1|-|TRBD2
CASSFAGESYNEQFF
TGTGCCAGCAGCTTTGCGGGAGAGTCCTACAATGAGCAGTTCTTC
>TRBV28|TRBJ1-1|-|-
CASSWEKGVMNTEAFF
TGTGCCAGCAGTTGGGAAAAGGGGGTCATGAACACTGAAGCTTTCTTT
>TRBV6-5|TRBJ1-6|few|TRBD1
CASRDRVYNSPLHF
TGTGCCAGCAGAGACAGGGTGTATAATTCACCCCTCCACTTT
>TRBV6-5|TRBJ2-5|-|TRBD2
CASSRYSGKETQYF
TGTGCCAGCAGCCGCTATAGCGGGAAAGAGACCCAGTACTTC
>TRBV7-3|TRBJ2-5|-|-
CASSPQGLTGGTQYF
TGTGCCAGCAGCCCCCAAGGACTGACCGGGGGGACCCAGTACTTC
>TRBV5-1|TRBJ2-7|-|TRBD1
CASSLRGQGPASSYEQYF
TGCGCCAGCAGCTTGCGCGGACAGGGTCCTGCGAGCTCCTACGAGCAGTACTTC
>TRBV6-4|TRBJ2-7|-|-
CASTRGKHEQYF
TGTGCCAGCACTCGAGGGAAACACGAGCAGTACTTC
>TRBV30|TRBJ2-4|-|-
CAWSESRVQHF
TGTGCCTGGAGTGAGTCCCGGGTTCAGCACTTC
>TRBV9|TRBJ2-1|-|TRBD2
CASRAGGNEQFF
TGTGCCAGCCGAGCGGGAGGCAATGAGCAGTTCTTC
>TRBV7-8|TRBJ2-5|-|TRBD2
CASSLLGGLAGEETQYF
TGTGCCAGCAGCTTACTAGGGGGACTAGCGGGGGAAGAGACCCAGTACTTC
>TRBV11-2|TRBJ2-2|-|TRBD2
CASSHPGLGGGELFF
TGTGCCAGCAGCCACCCGGGACTAGGTGGCGGGGAGCTGTTTTTT
>TRBV29-1|TRBJ2-1|-|-
CSVNTGKGYNEQFF
TGCAGCGTGAACACAGGGAAGGGATACAATGAGCAGTTCTTC
>TRBV28|TRBJ1-6|-|TRBD1
CASILGSIPGQGGSPLHF
TGTGCCAGCATCTTAGGGTCGATTCCGGGACAGGGTGGATCACCCCTCCACTTT
>TRBV4-2|TRBJ1-6|-|-
CASSLSITNTNSPLHF
TGTGCCAGCAGTTTAAGTATTACCAACACAAATTCACCCCTCCACTTT
>TRBV13|TRBJ2-6|-|-
CASSLHRATGANVLTF
TGTGCCAGCAGCTTACACAGGGCGACGGGGGCCAACGTCCTGACTTTC
>TRBV2|TRBJ2-7|-|-
CASSKDRRIYEQYF
TGTGCCAGCAGTAAGGACAGAAGGATCTACGAGCAGTACTTC
>TRBV9|TRBJ1-2|-|-
CASSVDPTGDRGYTF
TGTGCCAGCAGCGTAGACCCAACAGGTGACCGGGGCTACACCTTC
>TRBV29-1|TRBJ1-5|-|-
CSVGQGADQPQHF
TGCAGCGTTGGGCAGGGCGCAGATCAGCCCCAGCATTTT
>TRBV5-1|TRBJ1-6|once|TRBD1
CASSPSTGGNSPLHF
TGCGCCAGCAGCCCATCGACAGGGGGGAATTCACCCCTCCACTTT
>TRBV5-1|TRBJ2-7|-|-
CASSLPNHDSISYEQYF
TGCGCCAGCAGCTTACCTAACCACGACAGTATCTCCTACGAGCAGTACTTC